This T cell receptor beta chain was sequenced for a study of blood T cell repertoires in COVID-19. As handled by the study authors: Estimates of nucleated cell counts were drawn from the amplification of reference gene primers. Clones were sequenced by immunoSEQ multiplex PCR, and TCRdb holds only the in-frame ones, with some missing. V and J calls and clone size are as listed in that table; D and trimming were resolved from the DNA. The sample holds 190,000 or so clones, nearly 90% seen once. Germline values: CDR1 MNHEY, CDR2 SMNVEV (reference sequence). CDR3 length equals 15 residues. J was trimmed by 4 bases and V by 5 bases; bases with no gene match: 6.

The specimen sequenced was peripheral blood. This TCR came from a man aged 50 or older with acute or convalescent COVID-19. The V gene is TRBV27, the J gene TRBJ2-1; TRBD2 aligns across 9 bases. The CDR3 nucleotides are TGTGCCAGCAGTGGGCGGGAGGGCCGTTACAATGAGCAGTTCTTC. This gives the protein CASSGREGRYNEQFF.